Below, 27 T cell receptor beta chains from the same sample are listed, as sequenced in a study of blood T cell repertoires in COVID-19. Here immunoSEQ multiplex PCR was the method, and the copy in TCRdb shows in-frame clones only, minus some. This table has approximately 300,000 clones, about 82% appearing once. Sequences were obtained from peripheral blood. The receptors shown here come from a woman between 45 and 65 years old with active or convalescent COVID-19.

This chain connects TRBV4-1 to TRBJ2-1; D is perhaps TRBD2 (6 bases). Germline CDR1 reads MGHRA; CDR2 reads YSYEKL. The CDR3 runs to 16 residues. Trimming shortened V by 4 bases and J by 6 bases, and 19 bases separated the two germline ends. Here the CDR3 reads CASSRGGAGWVNEQFF. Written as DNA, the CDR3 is TGCGCCAGCAGCCGAGGAGGGGCGGGATGGGTCAATGAGCAGTTCTTC.

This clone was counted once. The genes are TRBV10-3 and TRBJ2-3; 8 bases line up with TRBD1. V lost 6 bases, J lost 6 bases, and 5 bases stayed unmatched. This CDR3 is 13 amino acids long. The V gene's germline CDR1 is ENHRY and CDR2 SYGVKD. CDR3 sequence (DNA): TGTGCCATCAGCTTCTCAGGGGGCGATACGCAGTATTTT. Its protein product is CAISFSGGDTQYF.

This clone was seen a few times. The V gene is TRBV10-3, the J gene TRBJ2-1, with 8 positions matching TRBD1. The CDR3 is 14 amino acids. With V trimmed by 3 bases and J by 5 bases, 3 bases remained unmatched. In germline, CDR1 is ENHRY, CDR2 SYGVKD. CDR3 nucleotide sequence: TGTGCCATCAGTGAACACAGGGGGAACAATGAGCAGTTCTTC. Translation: CAISEHRGNNEQFF.

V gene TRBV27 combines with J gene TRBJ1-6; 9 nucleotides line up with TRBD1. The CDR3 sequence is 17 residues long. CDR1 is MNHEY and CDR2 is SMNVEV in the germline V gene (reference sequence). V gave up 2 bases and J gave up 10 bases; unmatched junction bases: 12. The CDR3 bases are TGTGCCAGCAGTTTACGACCGTACAGGGGGCGTCCCTCACCCCTCCACTTT. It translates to CASSLRPYRGRPSPLHF.

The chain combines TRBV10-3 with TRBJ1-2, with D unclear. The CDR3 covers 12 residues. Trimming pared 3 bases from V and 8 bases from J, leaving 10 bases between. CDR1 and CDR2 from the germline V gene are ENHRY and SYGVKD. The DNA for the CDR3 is TGTGCCATCAGTGATGGCGGGAGCGGCTACACCTTC. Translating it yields CAISDGGSGYTF.

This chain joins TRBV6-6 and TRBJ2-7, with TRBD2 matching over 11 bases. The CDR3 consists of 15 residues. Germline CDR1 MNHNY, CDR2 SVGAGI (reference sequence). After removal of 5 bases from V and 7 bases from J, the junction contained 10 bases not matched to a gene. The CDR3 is CASSLSGRASGEQYF. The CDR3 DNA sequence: TGTGCCAGCAGTCTTAGCGGGAGGGCCTCGGGGGAGCAGTACTTC.

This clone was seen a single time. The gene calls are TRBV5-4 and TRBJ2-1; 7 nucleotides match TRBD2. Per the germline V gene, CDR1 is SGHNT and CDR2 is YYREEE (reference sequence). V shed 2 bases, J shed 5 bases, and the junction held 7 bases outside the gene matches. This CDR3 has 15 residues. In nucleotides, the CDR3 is TGTGCCAGCAGCTTTCCAAGCGGGGCTGACAATGAGCAGTTCTTC. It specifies CASSFPSGADNEQFF.

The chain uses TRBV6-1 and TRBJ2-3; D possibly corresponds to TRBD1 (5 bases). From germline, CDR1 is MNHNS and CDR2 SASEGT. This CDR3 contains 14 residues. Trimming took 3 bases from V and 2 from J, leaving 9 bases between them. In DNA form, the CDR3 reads TGTGCCAGCAGTGACAGGGTACCCACAGATACGCAGTATTTT. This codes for CASSDRVPTDTQYF.

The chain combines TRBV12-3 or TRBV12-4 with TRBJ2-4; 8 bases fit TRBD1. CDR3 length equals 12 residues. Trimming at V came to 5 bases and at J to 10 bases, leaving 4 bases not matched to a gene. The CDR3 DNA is TGTGCCAGCAGTAAAGGACAGGGAATTCAGTACTTC. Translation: CASSKGQGIQYF.

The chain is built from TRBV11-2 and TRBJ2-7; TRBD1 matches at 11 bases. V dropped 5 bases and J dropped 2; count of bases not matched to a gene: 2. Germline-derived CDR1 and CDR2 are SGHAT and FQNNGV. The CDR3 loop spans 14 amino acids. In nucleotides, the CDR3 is TGTGCCAGCAGCCAGGGACAGGGGGCCTACGAGCAGTACTTC. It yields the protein CASSQGQGAYEQYF.

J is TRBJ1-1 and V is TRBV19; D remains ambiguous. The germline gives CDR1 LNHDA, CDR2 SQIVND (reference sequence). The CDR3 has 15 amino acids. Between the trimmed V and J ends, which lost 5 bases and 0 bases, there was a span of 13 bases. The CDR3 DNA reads TGTGCCAGTAGTGTAGGGAGCTACGTGAACACTGAAGCTTTCTTT. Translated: CASSVGSYVNTEAFF.

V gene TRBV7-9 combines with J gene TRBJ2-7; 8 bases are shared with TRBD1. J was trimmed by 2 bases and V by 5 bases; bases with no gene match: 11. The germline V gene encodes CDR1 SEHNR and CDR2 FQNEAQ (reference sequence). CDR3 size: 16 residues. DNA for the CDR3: TGTGCCAGCAGCCTACAACCCGGGACAGGACCCTACGAGCAGTACTTC. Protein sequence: CASSLQPGTGPYEQYF.

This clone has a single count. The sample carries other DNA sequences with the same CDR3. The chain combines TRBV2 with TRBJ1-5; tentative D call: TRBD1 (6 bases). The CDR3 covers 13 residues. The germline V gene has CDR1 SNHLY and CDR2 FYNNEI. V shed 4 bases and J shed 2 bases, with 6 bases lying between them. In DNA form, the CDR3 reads TGTGCCAGCAGTGGACAGGGCAATCAGCCCCAGCATTTT. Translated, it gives CASSGQGNQPQHF.

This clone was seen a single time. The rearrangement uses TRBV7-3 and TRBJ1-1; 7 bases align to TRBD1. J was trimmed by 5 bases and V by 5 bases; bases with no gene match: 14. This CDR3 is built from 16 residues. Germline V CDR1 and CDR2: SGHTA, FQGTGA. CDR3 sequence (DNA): TGTGCCAGCAGCCCAACGGGAGGGGGCGCGGGGACTGAAGCTTTCTTT. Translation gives CASSPTGGGAGTEAFF.

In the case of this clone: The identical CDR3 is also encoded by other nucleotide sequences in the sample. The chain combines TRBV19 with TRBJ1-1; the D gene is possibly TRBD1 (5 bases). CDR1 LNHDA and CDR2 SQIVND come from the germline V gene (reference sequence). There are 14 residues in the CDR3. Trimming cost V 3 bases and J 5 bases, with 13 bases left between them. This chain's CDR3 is CASSIGLGGTEAFF. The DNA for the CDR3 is TGTGCCAGTAGTATCGGTCTCGGGGGTACTGAAGCTTTCTTT.

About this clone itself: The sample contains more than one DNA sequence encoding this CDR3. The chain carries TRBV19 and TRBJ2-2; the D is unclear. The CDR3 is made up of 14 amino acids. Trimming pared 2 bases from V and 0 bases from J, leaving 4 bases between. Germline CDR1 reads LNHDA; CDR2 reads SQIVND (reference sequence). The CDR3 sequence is CASSIRANTGELFF. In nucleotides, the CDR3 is TGTGCCAGTAGTATACGAGCGAACACCGGGGAGCTGTTTTTT.

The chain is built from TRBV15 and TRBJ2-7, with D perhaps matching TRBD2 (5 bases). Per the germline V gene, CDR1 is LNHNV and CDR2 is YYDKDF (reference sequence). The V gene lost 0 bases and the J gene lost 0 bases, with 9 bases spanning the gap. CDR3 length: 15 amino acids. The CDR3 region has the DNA TGTGCCACCAGCAGAGATCTGAGGGTCTCCTACGAGCAGTACTTC. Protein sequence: CATSRDLRVSYEQYF.

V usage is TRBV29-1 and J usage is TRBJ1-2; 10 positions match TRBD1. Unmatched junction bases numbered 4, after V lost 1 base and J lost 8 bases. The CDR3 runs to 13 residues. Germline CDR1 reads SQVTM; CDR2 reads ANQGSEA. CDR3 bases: TGCAGCGTTGAAGGACAGGGGGCGGAAGGCTACACCTTC. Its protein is CSVEGQGAEGYTF.

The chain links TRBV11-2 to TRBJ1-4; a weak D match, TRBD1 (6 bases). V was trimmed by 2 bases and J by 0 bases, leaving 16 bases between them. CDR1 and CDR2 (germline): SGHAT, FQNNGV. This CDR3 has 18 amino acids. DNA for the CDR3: TGTGCCAGCAGCTTATCACGGGGGGCGATTGCAACTAATGAAAAACTGTTTTTT. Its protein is CASSLSRGAIATNEKLFF.

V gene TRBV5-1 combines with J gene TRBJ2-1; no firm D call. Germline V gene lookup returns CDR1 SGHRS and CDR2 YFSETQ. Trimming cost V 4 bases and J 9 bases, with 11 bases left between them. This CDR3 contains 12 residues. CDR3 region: CASSPGGPEQFF. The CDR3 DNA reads TGCGCCAGCAGCCCAGGTGGCCCTGAGCAGTTCTTC.

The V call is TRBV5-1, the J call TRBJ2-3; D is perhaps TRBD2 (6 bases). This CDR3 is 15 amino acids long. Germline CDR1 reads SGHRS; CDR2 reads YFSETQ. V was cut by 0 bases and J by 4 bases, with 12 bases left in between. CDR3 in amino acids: CASSLVSSAADTQYF. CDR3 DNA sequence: TGCGCCAGCAGCTTGGTTTCTAGCGCGGCAGATACGCAGTATTTT.

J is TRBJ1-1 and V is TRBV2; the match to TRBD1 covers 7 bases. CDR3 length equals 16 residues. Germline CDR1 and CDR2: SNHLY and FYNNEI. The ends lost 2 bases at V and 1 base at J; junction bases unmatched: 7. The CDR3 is CASSERVRGRNTEAFF. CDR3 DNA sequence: TGTGCCAGCAGTGAAAGGGTAAGGGGGCGGAACACTGAAGCTTTCTTT. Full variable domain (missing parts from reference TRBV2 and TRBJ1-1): EPEVTQTPSHQVTQMGQEVILRCVPISNHLYFYWYRQILGQKVEFLVSFYNNEISEKSEIFDDQFSVERPDGSNFTLKIRSTKLEDSAMYFCASSERVRGRNTEAFFGQGTRLTVV.

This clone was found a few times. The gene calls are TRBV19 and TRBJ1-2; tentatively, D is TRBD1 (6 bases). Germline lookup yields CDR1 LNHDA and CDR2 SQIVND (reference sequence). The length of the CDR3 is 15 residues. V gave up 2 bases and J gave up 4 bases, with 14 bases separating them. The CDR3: CASSIQAGTPYGYTF. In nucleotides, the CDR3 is TGTGCCAGTAGTATACAAGCCGGGACACCCTATGGCTACACCTTC.

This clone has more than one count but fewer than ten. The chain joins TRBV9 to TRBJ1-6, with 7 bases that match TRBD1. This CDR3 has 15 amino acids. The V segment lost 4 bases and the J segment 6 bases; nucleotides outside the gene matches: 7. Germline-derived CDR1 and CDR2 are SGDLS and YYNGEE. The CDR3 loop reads CASSTSGTVNSPLHF. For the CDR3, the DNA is TGTGCCAGCAGCACATCCGGGACAGTTAATTCACCCCTCCACTTT.

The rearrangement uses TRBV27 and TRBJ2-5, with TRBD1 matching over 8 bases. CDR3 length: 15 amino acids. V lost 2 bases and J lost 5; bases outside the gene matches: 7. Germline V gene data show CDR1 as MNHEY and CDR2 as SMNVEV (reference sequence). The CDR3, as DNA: TGTGCCAGCAGTTTAAGGGCAGGGGGCTCGGAGACCCAGTACTTC. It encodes CASSLRAGGSETQYF.

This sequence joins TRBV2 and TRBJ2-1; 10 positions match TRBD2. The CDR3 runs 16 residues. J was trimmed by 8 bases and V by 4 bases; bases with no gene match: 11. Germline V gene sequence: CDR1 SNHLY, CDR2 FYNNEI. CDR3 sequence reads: CASSAAGTSDGDEQFF. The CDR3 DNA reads TGTGCCAGCAGTGCGGCCGGGACTAGCGATGGCGATGAGCAGTTCTTC.

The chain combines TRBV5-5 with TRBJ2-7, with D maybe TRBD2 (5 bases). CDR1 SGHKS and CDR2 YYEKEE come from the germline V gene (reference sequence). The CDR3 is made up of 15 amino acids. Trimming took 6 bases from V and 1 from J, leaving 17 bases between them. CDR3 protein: CASKVGRAFSYEQYF. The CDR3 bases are TGTGCCAGCAAGGTAGGGCGGGCCTTTTCCTACGAGCAGTACTTC.